One and the same sample provided the 27 T cell receptor beta chains below, sequenced in a study of blood T cell repertoires in COVID-19. Produced via immunoSEQ multiplex PCR; TCRdb's table is partial and in-frame only. Here the sample spans approximately 85,000 clones, approximately 90% being singletons. The sequenced material came from peripheral blood. These receptors came from a man aged 50 or older with active or convalescent COVID-19.

V is TRBV3-1 (or the pseudogene TRBV3-2) and J is TRBJ1-3, with 7 bases aligning to TRBD1. The junction had 2 bases not matched to a gene; V was cut back by 1 base and J by 2 bases. CDR3 size: 15 residues. CDR1 and CDR2 from the germline V gene are LGHDT and YNNKEL (reference sequence). The CDR3 coding sequence is TGTGCCAGCAGCCAAGCAGGGACAGCTGGAAACACCATATATTTT. It translates to CASSQAGTAGNTIYF.

CDR3 sequence reads: CASSEYRKILNSPLHF. CDR3 nucleotides: TGTGCCAGCAGTGAGTACAGGAAGATCCTAAATTCACCCCTCCACTTT. The rearrangement links TRBV6-1 to TRBJ1-6; D might be TRBD1 (5 bases). There are 16 residues in the CDR3. V shed 3 bases and J shed 7 bases, with 16 bases lying between them. From germline, CDR1 is MNHNS and CDR2 SASEGT.

The J gene is TRBJ2-3, the V gene TRBV19; 10 bases are a match to TRBD2. From germline, CDR1 is LNHDA and CDR2 SQIVND (reference sequence). This CDR3 is built from 15 residues. Unmatched junction bases numbered 6, after V lost 3 bases and J lost 6 bases. CDR3 in amino acids: CASSISSGRGDTQYF. In nucleotides, the CDR3 is TGTGCCAGTAGTATCTCTAGCGGGAGAGGCGATACGCAGTATTTT.

This chain uses TRBV12-3 or TRBV12-4 with TRBJ2-3; 7 positions agree with TRBD2. Trimming took 8 bases from V and 6 from J; bases not matched to a gene: 5. The CDR3 consists of 12 residues. CDR3 DNA: TGTGCCAGCGCCCCCGGGAGGGATACGCAGTATTTT. Its translation: CASAPGRDTQYF.

This sequence joins TRBV15 and TRBJ2-2; 10 bases fit TRBD1. The V gene's germline CDR1 is LNHNV and CDR2 YYDKDF (reference sequence). CDR3 size: 15 residues. After removal of 8 bases from V and 6 bases from J, the junction contained 9 bases not matched to a gene. The CDR3 spells CATVMTGGYPGELFF. In nucleotides, the CDR3 is TGTGCCACCGTCATGACAGGGGGCTACCCCGGGGAGCTGTTTTTT.

J is TRBJ1-1 and V is TRBV25-1; D gene ambiguous. The V gene lost 0 bases and the J gene lost 7 bases, with 9 bases spanning the gap. The V gene's germline CDR1 is MGHDK and CDR2 SYGVNS. This CDR3 contains 13 residues. The DNA of the CDR3 is TGTGCCAGCAGTGAATATGGTAGTAATGAAGCTTTCTTT. This sequence encodes CASSEYGSNEAFF.

This clone was observed once. This chain uses TRBV5-1 with TRBJ2-1; 13 bases align to TRBD2. The CDR3 has 16 residues. V shed 0 bases, J shed 6 bases, and the junction held 3 bases outside the gene matches. CDR1 is SGHRS, CDR2 YFSETQ, per germline. The CDR3 sequence: CASSLEGLAGSNEQFF. In nucleotides, the CDR3 is TGCGCCAGCAGCTTGGAGGGACTAGCGGGAAGCAATGAGCAGTTCTTC.

The chain is built from TRBV2 and TRBJ1-5, with 7 bases identical to TRBD1. V trimming: 2 bases; J trimming: 7 bases; junction bases outside the gene matches: 14. This CDR3 is built from 17 residues. Germline V gene lookup returns CDR1 SNHLY and CDR2 FYNNEI. The CDR3 DNA reads TGTGCCAGCAGTGAATTGGAAGGGGGCGTAGAATCCCAGCCCCAGCATTTT. Protein product: CASSELEGGVESQPQHF.

The table lists this clone with a count of one. The J gene is TRBJ1-6, the V gene TRBV4-3, with 8 bases fitting TRBD1. Losses at the gene ends were 4 bases for V and 7 bases for J; bases not matched to a gene: 9. CDR3 size: 16 residues. Germline-derived CDR1 and CDR2 are LGHNA and YSLEER. The CDR3 here is CASSRGGGTGNSPLHF. The CDR3 region has the DNA TGCGCCAGCAGCCGCGGAGGGGGGACAGGAAATTCACCCCTCCACTTT.

The chain employs TRBV4-1 and TRBJ2-3; 9 bases match TRBD2. CDR1 is MGHRA and CDR2 is YSYEKL in the germline V gene. The CDR3 has 15 amino acids. With 1 base clipped from V and 7 bases from J, the junction kept 6 bases outside the gene matches. The CDR3 protein is CASSQGTSEGYTQYF. In DNA, the CDR3 is TGCGCCAGCAGCCAAGGGACTAGCGAAGGATATACGCAGTATTTT.

This clone showed up just a few times. The rearrangement uses TRBV4-1 and TRBJ1-4; tentatively, D is TRBD1 (6 bases). Trimming removed 0 bases at V and 7 bases at J, with 15 bases between. Germline CDR1 reads MGHRA; CDR2 reads YSYEKL. The CDR3 extends over 16 amino acids. CDR3 DNA sequence: TGCGCCAGCAGCCAAGATAGAACAGGGAGCGGTGAAAAACTGTTTTTT. The encoded protein is CASSQDRTGSGEKLFF.

In regard to this clone: A junction boundary mismatches the germline segment, possibly from a read error. The J gene is TRBJ1-2, the V gene TRBV3-1 (or the pseudogene TRBV3-2); D uncertain. This CDR3 spans 14 amino acids. Per the germline V gene, CDR1 is LGHDT and CDR2 is YNNKEL (reference sequence). CDR3 sequence reads: CASSQGVGDYGYTF. The CDR3 DNA is TGTGCCAGCAGCCAAGGTGTGGGCGACTACGGCTACACCTTC.

The gene calls are TRBV29-1 and TRBJ2-3, with 10 bases fitting TRBD2. The trim removed 6 bases at V and 4 bases at J, leaving 10 bases unmatched. The CDR3 is 15 amino acids. Germline-derived CDR1 and CDR2 are SQVTM and ANQGSEA. The CDR3 DNA follows: TGCAGCGTGGCCCATCTAGCGGGAGTTGCAGATACGCAGTATTTT. Its translation is CSVAHLAGVADTQYF.

This rearrangement joins TRBV6-2 or TRBV6-3 to TRBJ2-5; 7 positions match TRBD1. Germline V gene sequence: CDR1 MNHEY, CDR2 SVGEGT. The CDR3 length is 16 residues. Trimming took 5 bases from V and 5 from J; bases not matched to a gene: 14. The CDR3 DNA reads TGTGCCAGCAGTCAGCCCCTGACAGGGACGCGGGAGACCCAGTACTTC. Protein: CASSQPLTGTRETQYF.

The V and J genes are TRBV6-2 or TRBV6-3 and TRBJ2-7; a possible D gene is TRBD1 (6 bases). Trimming stripped 4 bases from V and 10 bases from J, with 20 bases between. Germline CDR1 MNHEY, CDR2 SVGEGT. The CDR3 covers 14 residues. CDR3 sequence reads: CASSFTGTPLEQYF. The DNA for the CDR3 is TGTGCCAGCAGTTTCACCGGGACACCCTTAGAACAGTACTTC.

The J gene is TRBJ1-4, the V gene TRBV19, with D uncertain. The germline V gene has CDR1 LNHDA and CDR2 SQIVND (reference sequence). The CDR3 consists of 14 residues. Between the trimmed V and J ends, which lost 8 bases and 4 bases, there was a span of 14 bases. As DNA, the CDR3 is TGTGCCAGTTCCAGAGCAGGCCTTAATGAAAAACTGTTTTTT. Its translation: CASSRAGLNEKLFF.

The rearrangement joins TRBV10-3 to TRBJ1-6, with 9 bases aligning to TRBD1. CDR1 and CDR2 from the germline V gene are ENHRY and SYGVKD. This CDR3 has 16 amino acids. The junction had 2 bases not matched to a gene; V was cut back by 0 bases and J by 5 bases. CDR3 region: CAISESGTGNNSPLHF. The DNA for the CDR3 is TGTGCCATCAGTGAGTCGGGGACAGGGAATAATTCACCCCTCCACTTT.

In DNA, the CDR3 is TGTGCCACCAGCAGAGAAACCAGGGTGGTTGGAAACACCATATATTTT. Amino acids: CATSRETRVVGNTIYF. The chain employs TRBV15 and TRBJ1-3, with a tentative D call TRBD1 (5 bases). The CDR3 sequence is 16 residues long. Germline CDR1 LNHNV, CDR2 YYDKDF (reference sequence). The V end was cut by 0 bases, the J end by 3 bases, with 12 bases between.

The sample holds one count of this clone. The rearrangement uses TRBV5-1 and TRBJ1-2, with D perhaps matching TRBD1 (5 bases). Germline lookup yields CDR1 SGHRS and CDR2 YFSETQ. The CDR3 consists of 15 residues. The V end lost 1 base, the J end lost 7 bases, and 17 bases lay between the germline ends. The CDR3 DNA reads TGCGCCAGCAGCTTGAATGGTCAGGGTACGGTTGGCTACACCTTC. Its translation: CASSLNGQGTVGYTF.

This chain connects TRBV6-1 to TRBJ2-1; D gene unclear. Trimming cost V 1 base and J 3 bases, with 7 bases left between them. Per germline, CDR1 MNHNS and CDR2 SASEGT. CDR3 length equals 14 residues. The CDR3, as DNA: TGTGCCAGCAGTGAAGGTAGACACTACAATGAGCAGTTCTTC. It translates to CASSEGRHYNEQFF.

This clone showed up just once. V usage is TRBV6-6 and J usage is TRBJ1-2; possible D gene TRBD1, 5 bases. The germline V gene encodes CDR1 MNHNY and CDR2 SVGAGI (reference sequence). Deletions cut 2 bases from V and 5 bases from J, with 6 bases between. The CDR3 totals 12 residues. CDR3 protein: CASSYDRYGYTF. The CDR3 DNA is TGTGCCAGCAGTTACGACAGATATGGCTACACCTTC.

The genes are TRBV3-1 (or the pseudogene TRBV3-2) and TRBJ2-1, with 8 bases that match TRBD1. CDR3 length: 16 residues. Germline CDR1 reads LGHDT; CDR2 reads YNNKEL (reference sequence). After removal of 5 bases from V and 0 bases from J, the junction contained 6 bases not matched to a gene. The CDR3 DNA reads as TGTGCCAGCAGCTGGACCGGGACAGGCTCCTACAATGAGCAGTTCTTC. It yields the protein CASSWTGTGSYNEQFF.

This chain connects TRBV3-1 (or the pseudogene TRBV3-2) to TRBJ2-7, with D maybe TRBD1 (6 bases). Trimming stripped 1 base from V and 3 bases from J, with 10 bases between. The CDR3 runs 14 residues. CDR1 and CDR2 from the germline V gene are LGHDT and YNNKEL (reference sequence). CDR3 in amino acids: CASSQAGTSYEQYF. DNA for the CDR3: TGTGCCAGCAGCCAAGCAGGGACAAGCTACGAGCAGTACTTC.

This sequence joins TRBV4-1 and TRBJ2-1; 13 nucleotides match TRBD2. Germline lookup yields CDR1 MGHRA and CDR2 YSYEKL. With 5 bases clipped from V and 4 bases from J, the junction kept 11 bases outside the gene matches. The CDR3 runs to 18 residues. The CDR3 is CASSGDSPTSGRYNEQFF. CDR3 nucleotide sequence: TGCGCCAGCAGCGGGGACAGCCCGACTAGCGGGAGGTACAATGAGCAGTTCTTC.

V is TRBV7-6 and J is TRBJ2-1; no firm D call. The CDR3 has 16 amino acids. In germline, CDR1 is SGHVS, CDR2 FNYEAQ. V was shortened by 0 bases and J by 6 bases, with 15 bases between the two germline ends. The CDR3 nucleotides are TGTGCCAGCAGCTTAGCGTTCGGCGGATATCCCAATGAGCAGTTCTTC. It specifies CASSLAFGGYPNEQFF.

This sequence joins TRBV6-5 and TRBJ2-7, with 13 bases aligning to TRBD2. The germline gives CDR1 MNHEY, CDR2 SVGAGI. The J segment lost 3 bases and the V segment lost 2 bases, leaving 4 bases of the junction unmatched. The CDR3 has 16 amino acids. The CDR3 nucleotides read TGTGCCAGCAGTTACAAACTAGCGGGAGGGCTCTACGAGCAGTACTTC. As protein: CASSYKLAGGLYEQYF.

The chain recombines TRBV7-2 with TRBJ1-1, with D hard to call. The V gene lost 1 base and the J gene lost 4 bases, with 10 bases spanning the gap. CDR3 size: 14 residues. CDR1 is SGHTA, CDR2 FQGNSA, per germline. CDR3 sequence: CASSLVFVFTEAFF. CDR3 bases: TGTGCCAGCAGCTTAGTATTCGTGTTCACTGAAGCTTTCTTT.